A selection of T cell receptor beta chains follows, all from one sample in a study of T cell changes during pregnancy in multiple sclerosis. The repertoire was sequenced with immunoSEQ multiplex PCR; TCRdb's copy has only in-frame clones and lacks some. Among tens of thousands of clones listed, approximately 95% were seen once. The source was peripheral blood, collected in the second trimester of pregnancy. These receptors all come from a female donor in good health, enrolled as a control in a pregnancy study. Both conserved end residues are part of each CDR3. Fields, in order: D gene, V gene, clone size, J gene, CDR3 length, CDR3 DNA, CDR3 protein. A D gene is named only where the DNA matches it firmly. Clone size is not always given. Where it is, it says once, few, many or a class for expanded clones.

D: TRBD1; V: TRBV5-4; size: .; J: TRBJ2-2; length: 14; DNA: TGTGCCAGCGGACAGGTTATGAACACCGGGGAGCTGTTTTTT; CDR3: CASGQVMNTGELFF
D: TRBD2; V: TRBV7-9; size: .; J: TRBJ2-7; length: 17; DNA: TGTGCCAGCAGCCCAAGGACTAGCGGGAGGGGGACCTACGAGCAGTACTTC; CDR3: CASSPRTSGRGTYEQYF
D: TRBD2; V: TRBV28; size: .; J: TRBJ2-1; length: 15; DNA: TGTGCCAGCAGCCGGAGCGGGAGATCCCACAATGAGCAGTTCTTC; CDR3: CASSRSGRSHNEQFF
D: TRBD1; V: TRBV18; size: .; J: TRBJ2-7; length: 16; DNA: TGTGCCAGCTCACCACCTGTGCAGGGGGACTCCTACGAGCAGTACTTC; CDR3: CASSPPVQGDSYEQYF
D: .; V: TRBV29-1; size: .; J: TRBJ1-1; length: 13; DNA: TGCAGCGCCAAGAGCAGGTTGAACACTGAAGCTTTCTTT; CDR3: CSAKSRLNTEAFF
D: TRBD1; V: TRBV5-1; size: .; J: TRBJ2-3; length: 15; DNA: TGCGCCAGCAGCTTGGAGGACAGGGGGACAGATACGCAGTATTTT; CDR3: CASSLEDRGTDTQYF
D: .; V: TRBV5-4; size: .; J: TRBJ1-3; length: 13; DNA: TGTGCCAGCTATGACAGCCGGCGAAACACCATATATTTT; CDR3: CASYDSRRNTIYF
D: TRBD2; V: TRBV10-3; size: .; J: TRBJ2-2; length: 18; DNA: TGTGCCATCAGTGGTTCCCTAGGGCTAGCGGCAAACACCGGGGAGCTGTTTTTT; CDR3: CAISGSLGLAANTGELFF
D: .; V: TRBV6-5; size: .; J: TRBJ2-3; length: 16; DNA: TGTGCCAGCAGTTACAACGGGGAGGTGTCGGGAGATACGCAGTATTTT; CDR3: CASSYNGEVSGDTQYF
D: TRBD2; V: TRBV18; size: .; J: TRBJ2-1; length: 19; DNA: TGTGCCAGCTCACCACCGGCTAGCGGGAGGGCCCGTAATAAGCATGAGCAGTTCTTC; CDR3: CASSPPASGRARNKHEQFF
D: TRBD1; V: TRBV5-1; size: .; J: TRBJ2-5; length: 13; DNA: TGCGCCAGCAGCCCCGGACAGGGGGAGACCCAGTACTTC; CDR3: CASSPGQGETQYF
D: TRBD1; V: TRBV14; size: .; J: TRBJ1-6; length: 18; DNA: TGTGCCAGCAGCCGGTCCTCGCCCGGGACAGGCCATAATTCACCCCTCCACTTT; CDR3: CASSRSSPGTGHNSPLHF
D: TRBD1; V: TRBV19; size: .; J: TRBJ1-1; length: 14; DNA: TGTGCCAGTACCCAGACAGGGGATAGGGCTGAAGCTTTCTTT; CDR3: CASTQTGDRAEAFF
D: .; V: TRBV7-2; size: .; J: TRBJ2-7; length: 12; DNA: TGTGCCAGCAGCTTATCAGGGTACGAGCAGTACTTC; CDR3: CASSLSGYEQYF
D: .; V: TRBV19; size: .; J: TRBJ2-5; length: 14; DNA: TGTGCCAGTACCATGACAGCCTCCCAGAGGCCCCAGTACTTC; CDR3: CASTMTASQRPQYF
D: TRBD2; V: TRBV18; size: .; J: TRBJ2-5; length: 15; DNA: TGTGCCAGCTCACCCATCGGGGGGAACCAAGAGACCCAGTACTTC; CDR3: CASSPIGGNQETQYF
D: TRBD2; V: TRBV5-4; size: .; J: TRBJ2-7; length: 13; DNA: TGTGCCAGCAGCTCTAGCGGGAGTAACGAGCAGTACTTC; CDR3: CASSSSGSNEQYF
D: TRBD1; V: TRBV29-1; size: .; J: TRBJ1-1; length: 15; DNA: TGCAGCGTTAAAAAATCCGGGGACAGGAACACTGAAGCTTTCTTT; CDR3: CSVKKSGDRNTEAFF
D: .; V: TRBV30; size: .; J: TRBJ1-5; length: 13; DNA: TGTGCCTGGAGTGACAGGGAAGGGCAGCCCCAGCATTTT; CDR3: CAWSDREGQPQHF
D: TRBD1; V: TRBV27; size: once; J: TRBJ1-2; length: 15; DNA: TGTGCCAGCAGTCTAGGGACAGCCCCAAACTATGGCTACACCTTC; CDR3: CASSLGTAPNYGYTF
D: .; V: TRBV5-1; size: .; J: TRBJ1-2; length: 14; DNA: TGCGCCAGCAGCCCGACCGGGGGGGGCTATGGCTACACCTTC; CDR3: CASSPTGGGYGYTF
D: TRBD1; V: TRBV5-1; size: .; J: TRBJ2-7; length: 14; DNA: TGCGCCAGCAGCTGGACAGGGGATGCCTACGAGCAGTACTTC; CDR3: CASSWTGDAYEQYF
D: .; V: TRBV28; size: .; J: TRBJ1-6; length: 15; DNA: TGTGCCAGCAGTTTCGCGGGTTCAGAGGGATCACCCCTCCACTTT; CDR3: CASSFAGSEGSPLHF
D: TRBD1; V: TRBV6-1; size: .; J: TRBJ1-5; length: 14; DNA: TGTGCCAGCAGACAAACCCAGGGGGATCAGCCCCAGCATTTT; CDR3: CASRQTQGDQPQHF
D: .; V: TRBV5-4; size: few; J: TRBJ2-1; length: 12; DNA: TGTGCCAGCAGCTTGGTTGTCGATGAGCAGTTCTTC; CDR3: CASSLVVDEQFF
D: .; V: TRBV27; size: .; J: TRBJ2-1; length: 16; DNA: TGTGCCAGCAGTCGCTACCTAGTTTCCCAATACAATGAGCAGTTCTTC; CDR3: CASSRYLVSQYNEQFF
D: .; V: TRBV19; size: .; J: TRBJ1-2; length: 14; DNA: TGTGCCAGTAGCATGGGCCATCTAAACTATGGCTACACCTTC; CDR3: CASSMGHLNYGYTF
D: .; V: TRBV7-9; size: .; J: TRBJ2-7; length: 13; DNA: TGTGCCAGCAGCTTAGTTAGCGGCCGAGCAGAGTACTTC; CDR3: CASSLVSGRAEYF
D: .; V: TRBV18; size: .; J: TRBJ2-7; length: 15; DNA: TGTGCCAGCTCACCAATGACGGGAGACTCCTACGAGCAGTACTTC; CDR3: CASSPMTGDSYEQYF
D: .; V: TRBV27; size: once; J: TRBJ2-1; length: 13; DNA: TGTGCCAGCAGTTTATCGCGTACGATAGAGCAGTTCTTC; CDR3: CASSLSRTIEQFF
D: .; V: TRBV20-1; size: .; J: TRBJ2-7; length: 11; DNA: TGCAGTGCTAGAGCGGACATCGAGCAGTACTTC; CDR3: CSARADIEQYF
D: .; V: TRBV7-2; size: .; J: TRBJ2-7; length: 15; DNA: TGTGCCAGCAGCCAAGTAACGGGAACGTTCATCGAGCAGTACTTC; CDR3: CASSQVTGTFIEQYF
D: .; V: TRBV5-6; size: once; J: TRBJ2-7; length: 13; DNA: TGTGCCAGCAGCTTTGACATGACCTACGAGCAGTACTTC; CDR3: CASSFDMTYEQYF
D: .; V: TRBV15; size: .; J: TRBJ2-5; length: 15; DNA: TGTGCCACCGACGAGGCTGGTTGGGGGCCGGAGACCCAGTACTTC; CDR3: CATDEAGWGPETQYF
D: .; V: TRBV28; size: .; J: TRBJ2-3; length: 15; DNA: TGTGCCAGCAGCCCAGACTACCAGGGGACAGATACGCAGTATTTT; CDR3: CASSPDYQGTDTQYF
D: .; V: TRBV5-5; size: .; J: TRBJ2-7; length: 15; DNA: TGTGCCAGCAGCGGACTGGGACTGCGTTACTACGAGCAGTACTTC; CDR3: CASSGLGLRYYEQYF
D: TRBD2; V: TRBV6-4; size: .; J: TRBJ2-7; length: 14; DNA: TGTGCCAGATCAGGACTAGCGGAGAACTACGAGCAGTACTTC; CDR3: CARSGLAENYEQYF
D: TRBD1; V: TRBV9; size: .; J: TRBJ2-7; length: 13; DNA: TGTGCCAGCAGCGCCGGGACAGGGTTCGAGCAGTACTTC; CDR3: CASSAGTGFEQYF
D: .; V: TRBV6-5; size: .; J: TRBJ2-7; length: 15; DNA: TGTGCCAGCAGTTATCTCGGGAGTTCCTCCTACGAGCAGTACTTC; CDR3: CASSYLGSSSYEQYF
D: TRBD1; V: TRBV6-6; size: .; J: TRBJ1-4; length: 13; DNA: TGTGCCAGCAAAACAGGGGGTTATGAAAAACTGTTTTTT; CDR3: CASKTGGYEKLFF
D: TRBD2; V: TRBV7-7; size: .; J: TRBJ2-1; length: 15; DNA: TGTGCCAGCAGCCCGGGACTATCTAGCTACAATGAGCAGTTCTTC; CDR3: CASSPGLSSYNEQFF
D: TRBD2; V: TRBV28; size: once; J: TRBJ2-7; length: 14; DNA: TGTGCCAGCAGTTTATCACCGGGGGGGAGCGAGCAGTACTTC; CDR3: CASSLSPGGSEQYF
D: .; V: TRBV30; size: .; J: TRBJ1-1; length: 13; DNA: TGTGCCTGGAGTAGACAGACGAACACTGAAGCTTTCTTT; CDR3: CAWSRQTNTEAFF
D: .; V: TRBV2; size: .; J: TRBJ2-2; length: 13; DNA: TGTGCCAGCAGACCCAGGGCTACCGGGGAGCTGTTTTTT; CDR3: CASRPRATGELFF
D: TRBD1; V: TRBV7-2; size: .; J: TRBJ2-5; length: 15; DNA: TGTGCCAGCAGCTTAGAGGGGGCTAACCAAGAGACCCAGTACTTC; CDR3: CASSLEGANQETQYF
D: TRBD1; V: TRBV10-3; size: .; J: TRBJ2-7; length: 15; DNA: TGTGCCACCCACCTGAACGGGACAGGGGCCTACGAGCAGTACTTC; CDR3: CATHLNGTGAYEQYF
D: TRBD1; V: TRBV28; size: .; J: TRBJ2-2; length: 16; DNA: TGTGCCAGCAGTTCCACAGGGGGTACCCCCGCCGGGGAGCTGTTTTTT; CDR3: CASSSTGGTPAGELFF
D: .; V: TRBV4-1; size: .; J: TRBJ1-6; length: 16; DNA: TGCGCCAGCAGCCAACAATCTACAGGATCTGATTCACCCCTCCACTTT; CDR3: CASSQQSTGSDSPLHF
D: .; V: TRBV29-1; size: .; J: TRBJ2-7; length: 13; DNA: TGCAGCGTGGTCCGGTCCGCCACCTACGAGCAGTACTTC; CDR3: CSVVRSATYEQYF
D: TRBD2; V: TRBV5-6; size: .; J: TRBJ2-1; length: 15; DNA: TGTGCCAGCACCCCCAACCCGAGACTAGCGGAAGGGCGTTTCTTC; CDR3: CASTPNPRLAEGRFF
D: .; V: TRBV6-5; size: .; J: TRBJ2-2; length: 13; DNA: TGTGCCAGCAGGCCAGTTACGACCGGGGAGCTGTTTTTT; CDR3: CASRPVTTGELFF
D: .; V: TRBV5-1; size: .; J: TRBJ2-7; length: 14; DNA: TGCGCCAGCAGCCCCGGGACTTCCTCCTACGAGCAGTACTTC; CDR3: CASSPGTSSYEQYF
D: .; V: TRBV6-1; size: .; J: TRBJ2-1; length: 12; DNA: TGTGCCAGCAGTCGGGGCTACAATGAGCAGTTCTTC; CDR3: CASSRGYNEQFF
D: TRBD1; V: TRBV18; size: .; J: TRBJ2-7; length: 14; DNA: TGTGCCAGCTCACCAGGGACAGGGACCTACGAGCAGTACTTC; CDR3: CASSPGTGTYEQYF
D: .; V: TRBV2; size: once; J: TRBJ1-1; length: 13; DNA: TGTGCCAGCCTCGGGGAGGTGTACACTGAAGCTTTCTTT; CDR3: CASLGEVYTEAFF
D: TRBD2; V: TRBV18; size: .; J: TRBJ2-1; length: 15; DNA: TGTGCCAGCTCTCCACTAGCGGCTCTCTACAATGAGCAGTTCTTC; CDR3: CASSPLAALYNEQFF
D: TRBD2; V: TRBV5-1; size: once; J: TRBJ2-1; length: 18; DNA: TGCGCCAGCAGCTTCGGACTAGCGGGAGGTTTTGATGTGGATGAGCAGTTCTTC; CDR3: CASSFGLAGGFDVDEQFF
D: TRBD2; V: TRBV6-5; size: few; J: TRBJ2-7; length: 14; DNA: TGTGCCAGCAGTAAAGCGGGACCTTCCTACGAGCAGTACTTC; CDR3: CASSKAGPSYEQYF
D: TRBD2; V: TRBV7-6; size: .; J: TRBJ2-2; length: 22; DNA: TGTGCCAGCAGCTTATCCGTTCGACTAGCGGGAGGGGGATTTGGCAACACCGGGGAGCTGTTTTTT; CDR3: CASSLSVRLAGGGFGNTGELFF
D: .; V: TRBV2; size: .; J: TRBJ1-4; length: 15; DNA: TGTGCCAGCAGCCGAACAGGGTGGGTTAGAGAAAAACTGTTTTTT; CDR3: CASSRTGWVREKLFF